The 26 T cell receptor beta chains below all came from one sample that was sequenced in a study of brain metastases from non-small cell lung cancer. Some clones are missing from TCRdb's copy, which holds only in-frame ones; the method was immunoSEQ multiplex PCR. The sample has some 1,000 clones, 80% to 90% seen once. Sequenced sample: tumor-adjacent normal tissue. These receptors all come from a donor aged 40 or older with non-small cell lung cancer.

The CDR3 loop is CASSLGREVSWEQYF. CDR3 nucleotides: TGTGCCAGCAGCTTAGGACGAGAAGTTTCCTGGGAGCAGTACTTC. This chain links TRBV7-6 with TRBJ2-7, with unresolved D. The germline V gene encodes CDR1 SGHVS and CDR2 FNYEAQ. The CDR3 spans 15 residues. Trimming pared 1 base from V and 7 bases from J, leaving 17 bases between.

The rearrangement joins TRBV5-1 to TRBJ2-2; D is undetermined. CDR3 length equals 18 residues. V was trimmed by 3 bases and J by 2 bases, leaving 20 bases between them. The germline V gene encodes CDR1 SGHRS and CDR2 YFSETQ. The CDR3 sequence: CASSWPPRVVDNTGELFF. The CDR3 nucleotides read TGCGCCAGCAGCTGGCCTCCCCGGGTTGTCGACAACACCGGGGAGCTGTTTTTT.

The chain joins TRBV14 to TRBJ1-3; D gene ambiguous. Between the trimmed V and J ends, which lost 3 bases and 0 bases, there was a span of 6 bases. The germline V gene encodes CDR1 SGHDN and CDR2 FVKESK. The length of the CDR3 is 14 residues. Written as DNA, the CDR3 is TGTGCCAGCAGCCATTATGGCTCTGGAAACACCATATATTTT. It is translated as CASSHYGSGNTIYF.

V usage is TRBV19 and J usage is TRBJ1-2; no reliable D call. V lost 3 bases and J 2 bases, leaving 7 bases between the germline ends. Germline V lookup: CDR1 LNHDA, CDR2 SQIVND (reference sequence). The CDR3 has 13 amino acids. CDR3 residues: CASSIRSNYGYTF. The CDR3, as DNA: TGTGCCAGTAGTATCAGATCGAACTATGGCTACACCTTC.

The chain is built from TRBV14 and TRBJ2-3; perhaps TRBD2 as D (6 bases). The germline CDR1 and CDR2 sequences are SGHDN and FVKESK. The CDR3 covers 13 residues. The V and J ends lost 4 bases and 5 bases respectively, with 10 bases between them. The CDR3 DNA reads TGTGCCAGCAGCCTGGGACTTGGAGATACGCAGTATTTT. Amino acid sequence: CASSLGLGDTQYF. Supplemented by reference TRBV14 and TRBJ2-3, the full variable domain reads EAGVTQFPSHSVIEKGQTVTLRCDPISGHDNLYWYRRVMGKEIKFLLHFVKESKQDESGMPNNRFLAERTGGTYSTLKVQPAELEDSGVYFCASSLGLGDTQYFGPGTRLTVL.

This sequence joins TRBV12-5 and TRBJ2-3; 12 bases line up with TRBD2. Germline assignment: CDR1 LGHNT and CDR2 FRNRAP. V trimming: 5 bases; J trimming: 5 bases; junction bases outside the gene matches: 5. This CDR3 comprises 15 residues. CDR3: CASGNGLAGRDTQYF. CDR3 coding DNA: TGTGCTAGTGGTAACGGACTAGCGGGAAGAGATACGCAGTATTTT.

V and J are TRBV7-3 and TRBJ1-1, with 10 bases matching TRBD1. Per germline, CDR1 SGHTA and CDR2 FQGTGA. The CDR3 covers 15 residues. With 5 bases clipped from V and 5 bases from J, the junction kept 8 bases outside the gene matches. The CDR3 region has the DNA TGTGCCAGCAGCCCCCAGGGACAGGGGAAAACTGAAGCTTTCTTT. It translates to CASSPQGQGKTEAFF.

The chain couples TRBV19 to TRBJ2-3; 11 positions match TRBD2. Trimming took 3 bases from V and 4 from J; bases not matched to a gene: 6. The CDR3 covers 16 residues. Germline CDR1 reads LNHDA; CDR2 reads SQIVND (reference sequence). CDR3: CASSINLAGGADTQYF. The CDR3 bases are TGTGCCAGTAGTATCAATCTAGCGGGGGGCGCAGATACGCAGTATTTT. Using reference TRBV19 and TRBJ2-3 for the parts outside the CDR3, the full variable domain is DGGITQSPKYLFRKEGQNVTLSCEQNLNHDAMYWYRQDPGQGLRLIYYSQIVNDFQKGDIAEGYSVSREKKESFPLTVTSAQKNPTAFYLCASSINLAGGADTQYFGPGTRLTVL.

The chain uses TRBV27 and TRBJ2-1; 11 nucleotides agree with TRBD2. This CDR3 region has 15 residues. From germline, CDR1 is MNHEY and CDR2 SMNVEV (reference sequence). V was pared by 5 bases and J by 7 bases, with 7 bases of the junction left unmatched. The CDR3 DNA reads TGTGCCAGCAGTCCCCTAGCGGGGGGTGATAATGAGCAGTTCTTC. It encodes CASSPLAGGDNEQFF.

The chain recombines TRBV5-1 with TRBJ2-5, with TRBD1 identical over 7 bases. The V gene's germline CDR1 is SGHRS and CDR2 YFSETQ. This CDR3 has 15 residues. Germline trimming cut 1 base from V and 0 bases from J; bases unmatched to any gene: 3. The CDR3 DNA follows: TGCGCCAGCAGCTTGCCGGGACAGCACCAAGAGACCCAGTACTTC. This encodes CASSLPGQHQETQYF.

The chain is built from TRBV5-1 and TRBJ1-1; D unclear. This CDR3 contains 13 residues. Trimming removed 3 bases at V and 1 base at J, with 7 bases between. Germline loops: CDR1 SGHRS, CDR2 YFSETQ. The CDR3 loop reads CASSSGTNTEAFF. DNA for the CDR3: TGCGCCAGCAGCTCCGGCACGAACACTGAAGCTTTCTTT.

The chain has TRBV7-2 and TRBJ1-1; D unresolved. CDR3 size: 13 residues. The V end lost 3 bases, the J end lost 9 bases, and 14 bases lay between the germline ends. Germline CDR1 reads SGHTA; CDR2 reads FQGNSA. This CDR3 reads CASSFMGRIKAFF. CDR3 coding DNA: TGTGCCAGCAGCTTCATGGGTAGGATCAAAGCTTTCTTT.

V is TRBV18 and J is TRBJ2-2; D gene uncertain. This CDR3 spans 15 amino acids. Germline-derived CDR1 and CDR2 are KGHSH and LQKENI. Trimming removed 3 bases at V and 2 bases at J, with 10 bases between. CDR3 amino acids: CASSPPHYNTGELFF. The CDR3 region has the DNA TGTGCCAGCTCACCCCCTCACTATAACACCGGGGAGCTGTTTTTT.

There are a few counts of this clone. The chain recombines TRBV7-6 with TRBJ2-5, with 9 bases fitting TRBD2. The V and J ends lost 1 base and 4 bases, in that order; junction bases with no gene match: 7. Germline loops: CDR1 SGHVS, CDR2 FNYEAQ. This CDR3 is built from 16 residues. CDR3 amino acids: CASSLGGILAGETQYF. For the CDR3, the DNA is TGTGCCAGCAGCTTAGGGGGTATACTAGCGGGAGAGACCCAGTACTTC.

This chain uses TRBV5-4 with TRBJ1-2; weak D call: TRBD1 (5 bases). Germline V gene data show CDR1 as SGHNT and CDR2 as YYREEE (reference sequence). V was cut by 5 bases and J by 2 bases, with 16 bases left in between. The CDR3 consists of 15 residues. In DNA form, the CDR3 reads TGTGCCAGCAGGATAGGACAAATTACCAACTATGGCTACACCTTC. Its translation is CASRIGQITNYGYTF.

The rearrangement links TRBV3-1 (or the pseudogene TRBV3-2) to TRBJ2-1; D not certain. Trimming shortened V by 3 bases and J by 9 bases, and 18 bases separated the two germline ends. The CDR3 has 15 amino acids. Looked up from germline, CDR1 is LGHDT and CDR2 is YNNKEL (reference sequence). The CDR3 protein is CASSHLWARMSEQFF. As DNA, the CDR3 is TGTGCCAGCAGCCACCTCTGGGCCAGAATGAGTGAGCAGTTCTTC.

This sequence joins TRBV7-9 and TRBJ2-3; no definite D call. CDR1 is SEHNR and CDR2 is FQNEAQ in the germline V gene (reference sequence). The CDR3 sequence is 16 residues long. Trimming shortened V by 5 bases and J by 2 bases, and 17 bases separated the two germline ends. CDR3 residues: CASSLEYAEYTDTQYF. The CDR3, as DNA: TGTGCCAGCAGCCTAGAGTACGCGGAGTACACAGATACGCAGTATTTT.

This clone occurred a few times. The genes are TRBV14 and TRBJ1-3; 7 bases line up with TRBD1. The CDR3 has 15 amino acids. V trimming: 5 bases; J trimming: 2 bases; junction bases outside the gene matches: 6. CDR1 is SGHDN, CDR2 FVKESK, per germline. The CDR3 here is CASSGPQGAGNTIYF. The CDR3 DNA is TGTGCCAGCAGCGGCCCCCAGGGGGCTGGAAACACCATATATTTT.

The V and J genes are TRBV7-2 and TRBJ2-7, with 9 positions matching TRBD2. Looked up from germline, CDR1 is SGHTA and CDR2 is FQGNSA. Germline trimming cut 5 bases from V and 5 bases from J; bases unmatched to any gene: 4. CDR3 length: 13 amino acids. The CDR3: CASSPSGNDEQYF. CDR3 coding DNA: TGTGCCAGCAGCCCTAGCGGGAACGACGAGCAGTACTTC.

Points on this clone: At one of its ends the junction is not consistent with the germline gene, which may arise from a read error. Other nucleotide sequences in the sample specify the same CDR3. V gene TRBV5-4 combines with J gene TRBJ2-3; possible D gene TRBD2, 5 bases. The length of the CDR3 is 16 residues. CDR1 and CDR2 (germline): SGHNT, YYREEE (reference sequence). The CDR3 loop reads CASSLEPGSRTDTQYF. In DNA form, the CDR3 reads TGTGCCAGCAGTTTGGAGCCGGGAAGTCGCACAGATACGCAGTATTTT. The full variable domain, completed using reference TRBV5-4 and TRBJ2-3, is ETGVTQSPTHLIKTRGQQVTLRCSSQSGHNTVSWYQQALGQGPQFIFQYYREEENGRGNFPPRFSGLQFPNYSSELNVNALELDDSALYLCASSLEPGSRTDTQYFGPGTRLTVL.

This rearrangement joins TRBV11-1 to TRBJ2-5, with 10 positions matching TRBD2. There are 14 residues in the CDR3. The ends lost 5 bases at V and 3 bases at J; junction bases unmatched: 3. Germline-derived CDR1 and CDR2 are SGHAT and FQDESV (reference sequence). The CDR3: CASSQLAGKETQYF. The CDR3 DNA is TGTGCCAGCAGCCAACTAGCGGGAAAAGAGACCCAGTACTTC.

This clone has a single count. CDR3 in DNA: TGCAGCGCCTACTTGAGGGGCAGCTACACCTTC. As protein: CSAYLRGSYTF. The gene calls are TRBV29-1 and TRBJ1-2; tentatively, D is TRBD1 (5 bases). Deletions cut 7 bases from V and 9 bases from J, with 15 bases between. This CDR3 is built from 11 residues. Germline CDR1 and CDR2: SQVTM and ANQGSEA.

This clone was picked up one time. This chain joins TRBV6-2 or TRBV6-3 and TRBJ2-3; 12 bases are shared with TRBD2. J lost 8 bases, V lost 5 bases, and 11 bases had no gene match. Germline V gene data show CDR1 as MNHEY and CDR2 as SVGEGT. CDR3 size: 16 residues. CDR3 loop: CASSKGTLAGGGTQYF. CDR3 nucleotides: TGTGCCAGCAGTAAGGGGACGCTAGCGGGAGGGGGTACGCAGTATTTT.

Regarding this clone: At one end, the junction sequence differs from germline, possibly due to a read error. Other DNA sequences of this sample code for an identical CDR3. Written as DNA, the CDR3 is TGTGCCAGCAGCAACTTGGCAGCGGGAGCGTATACACAGTATTTT. This encodes CASSNLAAGAYTQYF. V is TRBV7-9 and J is TRBJ2-3; 8 nucleotides match TRBD2. This CDR3 comprises 15 residues. Germline assignment: CDR1 SEHNR and CDR2 FQNEAQ (reference sequence).

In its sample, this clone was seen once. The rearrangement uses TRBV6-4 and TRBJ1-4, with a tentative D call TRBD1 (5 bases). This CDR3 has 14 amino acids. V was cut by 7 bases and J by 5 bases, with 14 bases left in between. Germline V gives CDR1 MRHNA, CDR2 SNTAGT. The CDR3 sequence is CASTRRRGNEKLFF. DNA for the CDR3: TGTGCCAGCACAAGACGTAGGGGCAATGAAAAACTGTTTTTT.

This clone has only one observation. CDR3 sequence reads: CSVDRAGVGDTQYF. CDR3 in DNA: TGCAGCGTTGATCGAGCGGGAGTGGGCGATACGCAGTATTTT. The chain uses TRBV29-1 and TRBJ2-3, with 8 bases aligning to TRBD2. CDR1 and CDR2 (germline): SQVTM, ANQGSEA. This CDR3 has 14 residues. The V segment lost 3 bases and the J segment 6 bases; nucleotides outside the gene matches: 8.